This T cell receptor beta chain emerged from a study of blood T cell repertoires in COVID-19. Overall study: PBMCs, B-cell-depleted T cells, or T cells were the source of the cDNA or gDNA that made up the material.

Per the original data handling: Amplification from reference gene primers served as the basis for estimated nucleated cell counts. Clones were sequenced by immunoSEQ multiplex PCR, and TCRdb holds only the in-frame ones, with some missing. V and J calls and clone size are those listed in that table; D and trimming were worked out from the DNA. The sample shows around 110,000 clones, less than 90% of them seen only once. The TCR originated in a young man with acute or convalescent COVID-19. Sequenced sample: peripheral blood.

The CDR3 loop is CASSLVAGAQETQYF. The CDR3, as DNA: TGTGCCAGCAGCTTAGTCGCTGGGGCCCAAGAGACCCAGTACTTC. The rearrangement links TRBV7-8 to TRBJ2-5, with D perhaps matching TRBD1 (5 bases). The V gene lost 1 base and the J gene lost 1 base, with 10 bases spanning the gap. CDR1 is SGHVS and CDR2 is FQNEAQ in the germline V gene. The CDR3 has 15 residues.